A single sample gave rise to the 20 T cell receptor beta chains below, sequenced in a study of cytotoxic CD8 clonotypes in ibrutinib-treated CLL. Assay used: immunoSEQ multiplex PCR; TCRdb lists only in-frame clones, some missing. There are approximately 32,000 clones in the sample; around 63% occur only once, and 28% lies in the top ten. The sample was PBMCs, taken before ibrutinib treatment. Receptors originate from a human donor with chronic lymphocytic leukemia.

In this sample, this clone turned up a few times. This sequence joins TRBV19 and TRBJ2-2; a possible D gene is TRBD1 (6 bases). This CDR3 region has 14 residues. V lost 4 bases and J lost 3, with 9 bases in between. The germline gives CDR1 LNHDA, CDR2 SQIVND (reference sequence). The CDR3 bases are TGTGCCAGTAGTACCGACAGGTACACCGGGGAGCTGTTTTTT. It codes for CASSTDRYTGELFF. Combining the CDR3 with reference TRBV19 and TRBJ2-2 gives the whole variable domain DGGITQSPKYLFRKEGQNVTLSCEQNLNHDAMYWYRQDPGQGLRLIYYSQIVNDFQKGDIAEGYSVSREKKESFPLTVTSAQKNPTAFYLCASSTDRYTGELFFGEGSRLTVL.

CDR3 bases: TGTGCCAGCAGGTACAGGGGGATCTCCTACAATGAGCAGTTCTTC. It encodes CASRYRGISYNEQFF. The chain combines TRBV28 with TRBJ2-1; 8 bases agree with TRBD1. Germline CDR1 is MDHEN and CDR2 is SYDVKM. CDR3 length: 15 amino acids. The trim removed 6 bases at V and 0 bases at J, leaving 4 bases unmatched. The whole variable domain, remainder taken from reference TRBV28 and TRBJ2-1, is DVKVTQSSRYLVKRTGEKVFLECVQDMDHENMFWYRQDPGLGLRLIYFSYDVKMKEKGDIPEGYSVSREKKERFSLILESASTNQTSMYLCASRYRGISYNEQFFGPGTRLTVL.

This clone has more than one count but fewer than ten. The rearrangement links TRBV11-3 to TRBJ2-5; D is unresolved. The V end lost 3 bases, the J end lost 1 base, and 6 bases lay between the germline ends. From germline, CDR1 is SGHNT and CDR2 YENEEA. This CDR3 spans 13 amino acids. For the CDR3, the DNA is TGTGCCAGCAGCTTCTGGGGCCAAGAGACCCAGTACTTC. This sequence encodes CASSFWGQETQYF.

Comment on this clone: Additional DNA sequences in this sample encode the identical CDR3. The genes are TRBV27 and TRBJ2-7, with D unresolved. The length of the CDR3 is 14 residues. Looked up from germline, CDR1 is MNHEY and CDR2 is SMNVEV (reference sequence). With 6 bases removed from V and 0 bases from J, the gap between germline ends came to 12 bases. The CDR3 DNA sequence: TGTGCCAGCAGGGGCCGTCCCAGCTCCTACGAGCAGTACTTC. Amino acid sequence: CASRGRPSSYEQYF.

The chain is built from TRBV15 and TRBJ1-1; no firm D call. Trimming pared 1 base from V and 5 bases from J, leaving 8 bases between. The length of the CDR3 is 13 residues. CDR1 and CDR2 (germline): LNHNV, YYDKDF (reference sequence). CDR3 bases: TGTGCCACCAGCAGAGCCTATGGGACTGAAGCTTTCTTT. Protein sequence: CATSRAYGTEAFF.

The chain is built from TRBV7-6 and TRBJ2-2; D possibly corresponds to TRBD2 (6 bases). V lost 4 bases and J lost 3, with 12 bases in between. Germline loops: CDR1 SGHVS, CDR2 FNYEAQ. The CDR3 sequence is 15 residues long. The CDR3 here is CASSSGTSDTGELFF. CDR3 DNA: TGTGCCAGCAGCTCCGGGACTTCGGACACCGGGGAGCTGTTTTTT.

This clone showed up just once. The chain links TRBV19 to TRBJ2-7; D is possibly TRBD2 (5 bases). CDR1 LNHDA and CDR2 SQIVND come from the germline V gene (reference sequence). This CDR3 has 14 amino acids. The germline V and J ends were trimmed by 7 bases and 0 bases, with 13 bases remaining between them. The CDR3: CASTHRGSSYEQYF. The CDR3 nucleotides read TGTGCCAGTACCCACCGGGGAAGCTCCTACGAGCAGTACTTC.

The chain recombines TRBV4-3 with TRBJ2-7, with 10 bases aligning to TRBD2. Losses at the gene ends were 5 bases for V and 3 bases for J; bases not matched to a gene: 10. This CDR3 region has 16 residues. CDR1 is LGHNA and CDR2 is YSLEER in the germline V gene. The CDR3 nucleotides read TGCGCCAGCAGCGCAGGTCTAGCGGGAGAGGGCTACGAGCAGTACTTC. Amino acid sequence: CASSAGLAGEGYEQYF.

This clone turned up a few times. The gene calls are TRBV19 and TRBJ1-2; D is unresolved. The CDR3 consists of 12 residues. CDR1 LNHDA and CDR2 SQIVND come from the germline V gene (reference sequence). Trimming shortened V by 4 bases and J by 8 bases, and 11 bases separated the two germline ends. The CDR3 region has the DNA TGTGCCAGTAGTACCTGGACTGGGGGCTACACCTTC. It codes for CASSTWTGGYTF.

This clone was recorded only once. The V gene is TRBV18, the J gene TRBJ1-1, with D hard to call. The germline V gene encodes CDR1 KGHSH and CDR2 LQKENI. V lost 2 bases, J lost 2 bases, and 12 bases lay in between. The CDR3 spans 15 residues. CDR3 DNA sequence: TGTGCCAGCTCACCAGGTGCAGGCGCTAACACTGAAGCTTTCTTT. This gives the protein CASSPGAGANTEAFF.

The rearrangement links TRBV19 to TRBJ1-1, with D tentatively TRBD1 (5 bases). V gave up 3 bases and J gave up 0 bases, with 14 bases separating them. The CDR3 covers 16 residues. The germline V gene encodes CDR1 LNHDA and CDR2 SQIVND (reference sequence). CDR3 protein: CASSMDQRGMNTEAFF. As DNA, the CDR3 is TGTGCCAGTAGTATGGACCAGAGGGGAATGAACACTGAAGCTTTCTTT.

This chain uses TRBV9 with TRBJ2-1; TRBD2 aligns across 12 bases. Unmatched junction bases numbered 4, after V lost 3 bases and J lost 6 bases. This CDR3 is built from 15 residues. Germline V gene sequence: CDR1 SGDLS, CDR2 YYNGEE. The CDR3 loop is CASSETSGSGNEQFF. As DNA, the CDR3 is TGTGCCAGCAGCGAGACTAGCGGGAGTGGCAATGAGCAGTTCTTC.

The chain has TRBV18 and TRBJ1-3, with D tentatively TRBD1 (5 bases). The CDR3 runs 15 residues. V lost 6 bases and J lost 1, with 13 bases in between. From germline, CDR1 is KGHSH and CDR2 LQKENI. The CDR3 protein is CASSSRVTSGNTIYF. CDR3 in DNA: TGTGCCAGCTCTTCCAGGGTTACTTCTGGAAACACCATATATTTT.

V gene TRBV11-2 combines with J gene TRBJ1-1, with D possibly matching TRBD1 (6 bases). CDR3 length: 15 residues. V lost 1 base, J lost 0 bases, and 9 bases lay in between. From germline, CDR1 is SGHAT and CDR2 FQNNGV. CDR3 sequence: CASSLVGAMNTEAFF. CDR3 DNA sequence: TGTGCCAGCAGCTTAGTGGGGGCGATGAACACTGAAGCTTTCTTT.

J is TRBJ1-2 and V is TRBV5-6, with unresolved D. From germline, CDR1 is SGHDT and CDR2 YYEEEE. The CDR3 spans 13 residues. V lost 0 bases and J lost 4, with 7 bases in between. The CDR3 DNA reads TGTGCCAGCAGCTTGGATGGGAGCTATGGCTACACCTTC. This translates into CASSLDGSYGYTF.

The genes are TRBV19 and TRBJ2-7; 7 positions agree with TRBD1. The germline V gene encodes CDR1 LNHDA and CDR2 SQIVND (reference sequence). V shed 6 bases, J shed 3 bases, and the junction held 2 bases outside the gene matches. This CDR3 is built from 12 residues. The CDR3 DNA sequence: TGTGCCAGTAGGGACAGGATCTACGAGCAGTACTTC. Translation gives CASRDRIYEQYF.

This clone has just a few counts. The chain is built from TRBV20-1 and TRBJ2-3; D is uncertain. This CDR3 has 11 amino acids. In germline, CDR1 is DFQATT, CDR2 SNEGSKA (reference sequence). V dropped 3 bases and J dropped 6 bases, with 7 bases sitting between them. DNA for the CDR3: TGCAGTGCTAGTGTGGAGGATACGCAGTATTTT. This codes for CSASVEDTQYF.

This chain joins TRBV28 and TRBJ2-7; 13 nucleotides align to TRBD2. CDR1 MDHEN and CDR2 SYDVKM come from the germline V gene. V shed 7 bases, J shed 5 bases, and the junction held 14 bases outside the gene matches. The CDR3 totals 17 residues. CDR3 amino acids: CASIHTSGRVAGHEQYF. CDR3 in DNA: TGTGCCAGCATCCATACTAGCGGGAGGGTCGCGGGACACGAGCAGTACTTC.

The rearrangement uses TRBV5-4 and TRBJ2-5, with D hard to call. Germline values: CDR1 SGHNT, CDR2 YYREEE (reference sequence). Between the trimmed V and J ends, which lost 5 bases and 1 base, there was a span of 15 bases. The CDR3 contains 15 residues. CDR3 sequence reads: CASREIGRSQETQYF. CDR3 bases: TGTGCCAGCAGGGAAATCGGACGGAGCCAAGAGACCCAGTACTTC.

V usage is TRBV28 and J usage is TRBJ2-1; possibly TRBD2 for D (5 bases). Per germline, CDR1 MDHEN and CDR2 SYDVKM. Between the trimmed V and J ends, which lost 8 bases and 0 bases, there was a span of 23 bases. The CDR3 length is 18 residues. The CDR3 DNA is TGTGCCAGCCAAGGCCGGGTGGGTGGGAGAGGCTCCTACAATGAGCAGTTCTTC. Amino acids: CASQGRVGGRGSYNEQFF.